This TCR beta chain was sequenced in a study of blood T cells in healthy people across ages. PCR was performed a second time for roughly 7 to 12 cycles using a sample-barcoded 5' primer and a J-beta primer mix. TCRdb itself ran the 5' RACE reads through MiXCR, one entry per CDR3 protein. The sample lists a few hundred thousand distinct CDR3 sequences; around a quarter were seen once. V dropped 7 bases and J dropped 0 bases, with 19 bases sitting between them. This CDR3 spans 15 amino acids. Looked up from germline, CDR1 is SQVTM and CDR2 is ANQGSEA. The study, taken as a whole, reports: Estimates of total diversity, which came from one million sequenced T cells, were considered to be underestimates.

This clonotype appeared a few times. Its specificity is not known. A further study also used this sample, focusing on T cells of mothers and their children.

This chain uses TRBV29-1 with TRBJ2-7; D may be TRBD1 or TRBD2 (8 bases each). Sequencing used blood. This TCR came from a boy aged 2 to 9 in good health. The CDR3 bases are TGCAGCGCGTGGGGTAGCGGGACAGGCTCCTACGAGCAGTACTTC. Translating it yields CSAWGSGTGSYEQYF.